This record concerns one T cell receptor (beta chain) sequence. This sample was taken from a study of T cell changes during pregnancy in multiple sclerosis. TCRdb's copy holds only in-frame clones and misses some; the assay was immunoSEQ multiplex PCR. The data hold 45,000 to 50,000 clones, with almost 95% observed a single time. V lost 6 bases and J lost 5, with 11 bases in between. There are 13 residues in the CDR3. CDR1 is MDHEN, CDR2 SYDVKM, per germline. Material: peripheral blood, obtained in the third trimester of pregnancy. This chain uses TRBV28 with TRBJ2-1, with D perhaps TRBD2 (6 bases). The source is a female donor with multiple sclerosis, enrolled in a pregnancy study. The CDR3 sequence is CASRAGYDNEQFF. CDR3 bases: TGTGCCAGCAGGGCGGGGTATGACAATGAGCAGTTCTTC.